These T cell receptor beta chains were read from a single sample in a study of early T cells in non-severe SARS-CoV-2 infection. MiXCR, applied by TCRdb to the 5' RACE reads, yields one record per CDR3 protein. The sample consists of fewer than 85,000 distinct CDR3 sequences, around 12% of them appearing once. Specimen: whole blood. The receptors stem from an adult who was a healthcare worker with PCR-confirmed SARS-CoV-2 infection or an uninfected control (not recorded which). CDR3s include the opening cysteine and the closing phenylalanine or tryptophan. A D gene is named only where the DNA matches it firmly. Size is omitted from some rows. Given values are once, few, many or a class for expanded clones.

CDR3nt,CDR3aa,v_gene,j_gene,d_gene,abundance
TGTGCCAGCAGCAAACAGGGAGGAGAACAGCCCCAGCATTTT,CASSKQGGEQPQHF,TRBV6-6,TRBJ1-5,.,many
TGTGCCAGCAGTTTTAACACTCATAATTCACCCCTCCACTTT,CASSFNTHNSPLHF,TRBV28,TRBJ1-6,.,.
TGTGCCAGCAGTTTACGGGGAAGCACAGATACGCAGTATTTT,CASSLRGSTDTQYF,TRBV7-9,TRBJ2-3,.,many
TGTGCCAGCAGCCAAGATGGGCCCGGGACTCCCGATACGCAGTATTTT,CASSQDGPGTPDTQYF,TRBV3-1,TRBJ2-3,.,many
TGTGCCAGCAGCTTCGCAGGGGACTATGGCTACACCTTC,CASSFAGDYGYTF,TRBV7-6,TRBJ1-2,.,.
TGTGCCAGCAGCCAAGCCAGAGCCCACAATGAGCAGTTCTTC,CASSQARAHNEQFF,TRBV14,TRBJ2-1,.,many
TGCGCCAGCAGCTTGGCTCAGGGGAGCTCTGGGGCCAACGTCCTGACTTTC,CASSLAQGSSGANVLTF,TRBV5-1,TRBJ2-6,.,many
TGTGCCAGCAGCTGGACAGGGGGATACGAGCAGTACTTC,CASSWTGGYEQYF,TRBV28,TRBJ2-7,TRBD1,many
TGTGCCAGCAGCTTGGGTCCTAATGAGCAGTTCTTC,CASSLGPNEQFF,TRBV5-5,TRBJ2-1,.,many
TGTGCCAGCTCTAAGGCCGGGACAGAGACCGGGGAGCTGTTTTTT,CASSKAGTETGELFF,TRBV2,TRBJ2-2,TRBD1,many
TGTGCCAGCAGTTACTCCGCAGGGCACTATGGCTACACCTTC,CASSYSAGHYGYTF,TRBV27,TRBJ1-2,.,many
TGTGCCAGCTCACCGGGGAACCAAGAGACCCAGTACTTC,CASSPGNQETQYF,TRBV18,TRBJ2-5,.,many
TGCAGCGTTGCTAAGGGACAGAGGTACAATGAGCAGTTCTTC,CSVAKGQRYNEQFF,TRBV29-1,TRBJ2-1,TRBD1,many
TGTGCCAGCGGCCCCACAGGGTCCTACGAGCAGTACTTC,CASGPTGSYEQYF,TRBV25-1,TRBJ2-7,.,.
TGTGCCAGCAGCCTAAGACTAGCGGGAGAAGAGACCCAGTACTTC,CASSLRLAGEETQYF,TRBV7-7,TRBJ2-5,TRBD2,.
TGTGCCAGCAGCCGGACCGGGACAGCAAATGGCTACACCTTC,CASSRTGTANGYTF,TRBV5-6,TRBJ1-2,TRBD1,many